The 7 T cell receptor beta chains reported below all come from one sample, sequenced in a study of cytomegalovirus exposure and HLA in healthy donors. The PCR made use of 60 Vbeta and 13 Jbeta primers. TCRdb's table, derived via immunoSEQ multiplex PCR, lists solely in-frame clones and lacks some. The profile shows about 120,000 clones, 60% to 85% of them singletons. Input material: PBMCs. These receptor sequences come from a man between 25 and 39 years old in good health and CMV-seronegative.

This CDR3 is CAWSTRSTDTQYF. The CDR3, as DNA: TGTGCCTGGAGTACCCGGAGCACAGATACGCAGTATTTT. V gene TRBV30 combines with J gene TRBJ2-3; D gene ambiguous. This CDR3 is 13 amino acids long. Germline V gene sequence: CDR1 GTSNPN, CDR2 SVGIG (reference sequence). Trimming stripped 2 bases from V and 0 bases from J, with 6 bases between.

The chain employs TRBV19 and TRBJ1-1; 7 bases align to TRBD1. The V segment lost 7 bases and the J segment 14 bases; nucleotides outside the gene matches: 10. The CDR3 totals 11 residues. Germline values: CDR1 LNHDA, CDR2 SQIVND (reference sequence). In DNA form, the CDR3 reads TGTGCCAGTATCCTAGGACAGGAGCTGTTCTTT. This sequence encodes CASILGQELFF. The full variable domain, with the rest looked up from reference TRBV19 and TRBJ1-1, is DGGITQSPKYLFRKEGQNVTLSCEQNLNHDAMYWYRQDPGQGLRLIYYSQIVNDFQKGDIAEGYSVSREKKESFPLTVTSAQKNPTAFYLCASILGQELFFGQGTRLTVV.

The rearrangement links TRBV5-6 to TRBJ2-7; TRBD2 matches at 9 bases. V lost 3 bases, J lost 3 bases, and 10 bases stayed unmatched. Per the germline V gene, CDR1 is SGHDT and CDR2 is YYEEEE. The CDR3 is 16 amino acids. The CDR3 DNA sequence: TGTGCCAGCAGCTCGCACGCTAGCGGGAAGGGCTACGAGCAGTACTTC. It is translated as CASSSHASGKGYEQYF.

This chain links TRBV6-1 with TRBJ1-1; the D is unclear. V was trimmed by 1 base and J by 9 bases, leaving 12 bases between them. The CDR3 length is 13 residues. Germline V gene sequence: CDR1 MNHNS, CDR2 SASEGT. The CDR3 DNA reads TGTGCCAGCAGTGAAGAGGGAGCACCTAAAGCTTTCTTT. Translated: CASSEEGAPKAFF.

This clone was observed a handful of times. The rearrangement links TRBV19 to TRBJ1-5; D ambiguous. V lost 5 bases, J lost 0 bases, and 8 bases lay in between. Germline V gives CDR1 LNHDA, CDR2 SQIVND (reference sequence). This CDR3 spans 14 amino acids. The CDR3 coding sequence is TGTGCCAGTAGTCCAACCTATAGCAATCAGCCCCAGCATTTT. It encodes CASSPTYSNQPQHF.

V gene TRBV5-6 combines with J gene TRBJ1-1; D unresolved. The V end was cut by 5 bases, the J end by 4 bases, with 12 bases between. The CDR3 length is 13 residues. The germline V gene has CDR1 SGHDT and CDR2 YYEEEE. The CDR3: CASRARAGTEAFF. Here the CDR3 DNA reads TGTGCCAGCAGGGCGCGGGCGGGCACTGAAGCTTTCTTT.

The rearrangement uses TRBV2 and TRBJ1-3; D not certain. The germline V gene has CDR1 SNHLY and CDR2 FYNNEI. There are 17 residues in the CDR3. V lost 4 bases and J 1 base, leaving 17 bases between the germline ends. Here the CDR3 DNA reads TGTGCCAGCAGTGGATATGAGGGAAGAGAATCTGGAAACACCATATATTTT. Translating it yields CASSGYEGRESGNTIYF. Full variable domain (missing parts from reference TRBV2 and TRBJ1-3): EPEVTQTPSHQVTQMGQEVILRCVPISNHLYFYWYRQILGQKVEFLVSFYNNEISEKSEIFDDQFSVERPDGSNFTLKIRSTKLEDSAMYFCASSGYEGRESGNTIYFGEGSWLTVV.